What follows are 2 T cell receptor beta chains derived from one specimen sequenced in a study of OX40 agonist ivuxolimab in advanced cancers. Here immunoSEQ multiplex PCR was the method, and the copy in TCRdb shows in-frame clones only, minus some. The sample holds roughly 29,000 clones, 80% to 95% seen once. Specimen: CD4+ or CD8+ T cells sorted from blood, collected in a trial of the OX40 agonist ivuxolimab. The receptors originated from an adult with an advanced solid tumor such as melanoma, head and neck, liver or kidney cancer.

The gene calls are TRBV4-1 and TRBJ2-5, with a possible D match to TRBD2 (6 bases). Trimming pared 2 bases from V and 5 bases from J, leaving 18 bases between. The germline V gene has CDR1 MGHRA and CDR2 YSYEKL. The CDR3 consists of 16 residues. This CDR3 reads CASSQYGGSVRETQYF. DNA for the CDR3: TGCGCCAGCAGCCAATACGGGGGTAGTGTACGGGAGACCCAGTACTTC.

The chain employs TRBV6-4 and TRBJ2-7; 11 bases align to TRBD2. Trimming cost V 2 bases and J 5 bases; bases outside gene matches: 8. Germline loops: CDR1 MRHNA, CDR2 SNTAGT. The CDR3 loop spans 16 amino acids. CDR3 sequence (DNA): TGTGCCAGCAGTGACAACCAAACTAGCGGGAGAAACGAGCAGTACTTC. Protein: CASSDNQTSGRNEQYF.